The sequence of this T cell receptor beta chain was determined in a study of OX40 agonist ivuxolimab in advanced cancers. Details on this clone: The target antigen is unknown.

The method was immunoSEQ multiplex PCR; TCRdb's version includes in-frame clones alone and lacks a portion of them. The repertoire holds under 90,000 clones, with approximately 89% as singletons. General study points: CD4+ T cells averaged fewer expanded clones than CD8+ T cells. At doses 0.1 to 3.0 mg/kg, CD4+ and CD8+ clones expanded.

Sequencing was performed on CD4+ or CD8+ T cells sorted from blood, taken in a trial of the OX40 agonist ivuxolimab. The receptor comes from an adult with an advanced solid tumor such as melanoma, head and neck, liver or kidney cancer.

CDR3 bases: TGTGCCAGCAGACCGGGACAGACTTATGGCTACACCTTC. The encoded protein is CASRPGQTYGYTF. The rearrangement uses TRBV6-5 and TRBJ1-2; 7 bases line up with TRBD1. The CDR3 consists of 13 residues. Germline V gene sequence: CDR1 MNHEY, CDR2 SVGAGI. The V and J ends lost 6 bases and 5 bases, in that order; junction bases with no gene match: 6.